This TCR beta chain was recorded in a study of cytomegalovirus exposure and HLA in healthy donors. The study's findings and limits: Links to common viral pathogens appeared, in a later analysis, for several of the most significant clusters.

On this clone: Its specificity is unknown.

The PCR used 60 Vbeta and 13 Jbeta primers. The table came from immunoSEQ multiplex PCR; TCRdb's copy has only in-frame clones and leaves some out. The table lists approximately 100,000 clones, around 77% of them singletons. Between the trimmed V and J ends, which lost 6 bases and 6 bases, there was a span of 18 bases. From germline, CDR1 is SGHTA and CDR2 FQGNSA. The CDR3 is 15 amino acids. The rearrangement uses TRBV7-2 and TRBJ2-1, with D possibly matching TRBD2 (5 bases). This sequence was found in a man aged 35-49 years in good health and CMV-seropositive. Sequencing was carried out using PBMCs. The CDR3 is CASSTVRGLGNEQFF. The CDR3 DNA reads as TGTGCCAGCAGTACGGTACGGGGTTTAGGCAATGAGCAGTTCTTC.